This T cell receptor beta chain was sequenced in a study of T cell responses to AZD1222 COVID-19 vaccine. Clones were sequenced by immunoSEQ multiplex PCR, and TCRdb holds only the in-frame ones, with some missing. Altogether roughly 200,000 clones are present, around nine tenths being singletons, with the ten largest covering about 8%. The CDR3 consists of 15 residues. Trimming left V 5 bases short and J 2 bases short, with 16 bases between. The germline gives CDR1 MNHEY, CDR2 SMNVEV (reference sequence). The chain carries TRBV27 and TRBJ2-7; perhaps TRBD1 as D (6 bases). The sample in question was peripheral blood, obtained on day 0 of AZD1222 vaccination. The sequence came from an adult in good health. The CDR3 DNA is TGTGCCAGCAGTAAGGGACAACTAACGGCCTACGAGCAGTACTTC. Translation gives CASSKGQLTAYEQYF.